These 12 T cell receptor beta chains originate from one sample sequenced in a study of tumor-infiltrating lymphocytes in primary liver carcinoma (dated by TCRdb to 2016 to 2017). Total RNA and DNA were co-extracted without cell sorting from approximately 22-30 mg of bulk tissue using the AllPrep DNA/RNA mini kit. Data came from an Illumina HiSeq 2500. TCRbeta-specific cDNA was reverse-transcribed from around 0.45 ug total RNA using a constant-region primer and ProtoScript II reverse transcriptase. Three nested multiplex PCR rounds, following a slightly modified ARM-PCR procedure, were used to build the TCRbeta libraries. Multiplex TRBV1-TRBV30 forward primers and a Cbeta reverse primer were used in the first two PCR rounds, each of which was run for 10 cycles. Starting from the raw public reads, TCRdb applied fastp trimming at Q25, assembled clones with MiXCR and retained in-frame beta chains. Every entry covers one CDR3 protein and lists the most common genes and DNA from its rows. This sample gives about 30,000 distinct CDR3 sequences in total; less than 75% of them show up just once. Under 40% of the sample lies in the top ten.

Sequencing used liver tumor tissue from sampling region 3. The sample's cell subset or site, from its label and the paper: tumor region T3, left-lateral pole. The receptors here all came from a woman in her 30s with primary liver carcinoma and hepatitis B virus infection.

A remark on this clonotype: Sequence at one end of the junction differs from germline and may be a read error. The rearrangement uses TRBV5-1 and TRBJ2-2, with D possibly being TRBD2 (5 bases). This CDR3 comprises 12 residues. CDR1 SGHRS and CDR2 YFSETQ come from the germline V gene. CDR3 amino acids: CVSTGNTGELFF. The CDR3 nucleotides read TGCGTCAGCACCGGGAACACCGGGGAGTTGTTTTTT.

This clonotype appeared many times. Germline and junction disagree at one end, which may indicate a read error. J is TRBJ2-5 and V is TRBV11-2, with D uncertain. The CDR3 totals 14 residues. Germline assignment: CDR1 SGHAT and CDR2 FQNNGV. This CDR3 is CTSSLFADEETQYF. CDR3 DNA: TGTACCAGCAGCTTATTTGCGGACGAAGAGACCCAGTACTTC.

Comments on this clonotype: Given the absence of the conserved phenylalanine or tryptophan at the CDR3 end, a read error is likely. The V call is TRBV11-2, the J call TRBJ2-1, with 10 positions matching TRBD2. The CDR3 length is 18 residues. CDR1 and CDR2 (germline): SGHAT, FQNNGV. The V gene end was trimmed by 10 bases and the J gene end by 2 bases; junction bases not matched to a gene: 17. The CDR3: CATSVASGSGPPYNEQFS. In DNA, the CDR3 is TGTGCCACCTCGGTGGCTAGCGGGAGCGGACCCCCCTACAATGAGCAGTTCTCC.

Of note for this clonotype: A much more abundant neighbour one base away suggests this may be a read error. The chain recombines TRBV12-3 or TRBV12-4 with TRBJ2-1, with 11 bases fitting TRBD2. This CDR3 has 15 amino acids. CDR3 bases: TGTACCAGCTTGAGACTAGCGGGAATCTACAATGAGCAGTTCTTC. It is translated as CTSLRLAGIYNEQFF.

Worth noting for this clonotype: Germline is not matched at one junction end, which may reflect a read error. The chain links TRBV7-8 to TRBJ2-5; D is possibly TRBD1 or TRBD2 (5 bases each). The V gene's germline CDR1 is SGHVS and CDR2 FQNEAQ. This CDR3 contains 15 residues. The DNA for the CDR3 is TGTGCCAGCAGCTTAGAAGGGGTCAATAGGGAGACCCAATACTTC. Translated: CASSLEGVNRETQYF.

A word on this clonotype: The CDR3 does not close with the conserved phenylalanine or tryptophan, likely indicating a read error. The chain has TRBV11-1 and TRBJ2-7; D remains unclear. The DNA end is more similar to TRBJ2-1, so the J call may be wrong. The CDR3 totals 13 residues. Per the germline V gene, CDR1 is SGHAT and CDR2 is FQDESV (reference sequence). CDR3 in DNA: TGTGTCAGCAGCTTAGGATACCTCCGCAAGCAGTTCCTC. Protein product: CVSSLGYLRKQFL.

As concerns this clonotype: The CDR3 does not close with the conserved phenylalanine or tryptophan, likely indicating a read error. The chain employs TRBV6-1 and TRBJ2-3, with 7 bases fitting TRBD2. Germline lookup yields CDR1 MNHNS and CDR2 SASEGT. V lost 5 bases, J lost 4 bases, and 9 bases stayed unmatched. There are 15 residues in the CDR3. The CDR3 bases are TGTGCCAGCAGTACCCGGGGCGGGAGTGCAGATACGCAGTATCTT. Translated, it gives CASSTRGGSADTQYL.

This clonotype was recorded a few times. Here the CDR3 omits its conserved ending phenylalanine or tryptophan, so a read error is the likely source. It is unclear where the CDR3 begins or ends on the DNA, so no DNA is shown, and the CDR3 is as TCRdb lists it. The gene calls are TRBV12-3 or TRBV12-4 and TRBJ2-2; TRBD1 is taken as the D call from the table, unchecked against the DNA. The CDR3 spans 15 amino acids, including both terminal residues. CDR3 sequence: CASSSTGGITGELLS.

Comments on this clonotype: The junction shows a germline mismatch at one end, possibly a read error. The chain couples TRBV12-3 or TRBV12-4 to TRBJ2-5; a possible D gene is TRBD2 (5 bases). The CDR3 runs 15 residues. CDR3 in DNA: TGTGCCAGCAGCACCTACACCGGGAACGAAGAGAGCCAGTACTTC. Its translation is CASSTYTGNEESQYF.

Ten or more counts support this clonotype. CDR3 sequence: CASSLHARGALRNTEAFF. The DNA for the CDR3 is TGTGCCAGCAGCTTACATGCCCGGGGGGCCTTGAGGAACACTGAAGCTTTCTTT. The J gene is TRBJ1-1, the V gene TRBV11-2, with a tentative D call TRBD1 (6 bases). Germline V gene lookup returns CDR1 SGHAT and CDR2 FQNNGV. The V end was cut by 2 bases, the J end by 1 base, with 20 bases between. This CDR3 comprises 18 residues.

This clonotype was observed at least ten times. Because the CDR3 is missing its conserved closing phenylalanine or tryptophan, this is likely a read error. J is TRBJ2-1 and V is TRBV11-3; the D gene is possibly TRBD2 (7 bases). The germline V gene encodes CDR1 SGHNT and CDR2 YENEEA. V was trimmed by 4 bases and J by 6 bases, leaving 22 bases between them. The CDR3 is 17 amino acids. CDR3 nucleotides: TGTGCCAGCAGCTCCCGGGGGGCGCGGACCATGGGCAATGAGCAGTTCCTC. Protein: CASSSRGARTMGNEQFL.

Concerning this clonotype: Likely a read error: the CDR3 ends without its conserved phenylalanine or tryptophan. The chain is built from TRBV28 and TRBJ2-6; D is perhaps TRBD1 (6 bases). Germline loops: CDR1 MDHEN, CDR2 SYDVKM. The CDR3 runs to 17 residues. Trimming shortened V by 2 bases and J by 14 bases, and 25 bases separated the two germline ends. The CDR3 sequence: CASSLNRVSSGADILTI. The CDR3 DNA reads as TGTGCCAGCAGTTTAAACAGGGTGAGCTCTGGGGCCGACATCCTGACTATC.